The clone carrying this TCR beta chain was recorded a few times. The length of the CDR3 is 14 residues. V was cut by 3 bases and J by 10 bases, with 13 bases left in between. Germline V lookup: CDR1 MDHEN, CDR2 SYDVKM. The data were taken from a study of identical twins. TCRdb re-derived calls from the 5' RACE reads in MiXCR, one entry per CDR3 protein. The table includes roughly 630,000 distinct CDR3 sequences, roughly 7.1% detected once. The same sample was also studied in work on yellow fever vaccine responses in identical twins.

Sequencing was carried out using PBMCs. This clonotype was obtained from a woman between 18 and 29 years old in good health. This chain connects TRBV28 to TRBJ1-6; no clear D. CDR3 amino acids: CASSLRVNGSPLHF. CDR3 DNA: TGTGCCAGCAGTTTGAGGGTTAATGGATCACCCCTCCACTTT.